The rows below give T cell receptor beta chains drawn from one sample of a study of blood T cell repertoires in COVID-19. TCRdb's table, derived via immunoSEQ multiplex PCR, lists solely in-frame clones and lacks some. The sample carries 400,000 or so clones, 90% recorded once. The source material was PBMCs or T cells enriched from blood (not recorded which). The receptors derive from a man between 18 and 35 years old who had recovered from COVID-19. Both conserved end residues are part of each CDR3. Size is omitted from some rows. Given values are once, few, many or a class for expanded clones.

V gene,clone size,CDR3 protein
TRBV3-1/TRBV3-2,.,CASSQAGLAGALKYF
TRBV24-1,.,CATSETPAGGSSGELFF
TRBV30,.,CAWRLAGTHEQYF
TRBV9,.,CASSVDFSGGQFF
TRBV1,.,CTSSDELDNEQFF
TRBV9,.,CASSPVTAKGNTIYF
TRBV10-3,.,CAIGATNTGELFF
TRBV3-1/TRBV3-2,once,CASSLTANTEAFF
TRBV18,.,CASSPGRGGNQPQHF
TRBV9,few,CASSATGSARAF
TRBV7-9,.,CASSLGQGNMNTEAFF
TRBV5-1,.,CASSLGQGRWEKLFF
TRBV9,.,CASSVGLPGAGNTIYF
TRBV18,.,CASSPRQGQETQYF
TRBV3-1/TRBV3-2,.,CASSQEAGGPYEQYF
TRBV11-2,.,CASCQKTEAFF
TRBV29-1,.,CSVLLAGVSAGELFF
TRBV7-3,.,CASSSGLIGQAYEQYF
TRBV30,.,CAWRWTDIRDTQYF
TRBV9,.,CASSVDRINTEAFF
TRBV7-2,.,CASSQDRGRSYEQYF
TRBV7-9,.,CASSLRFSGRDEQFF
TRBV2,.,CASSVFGTSGNEQFF
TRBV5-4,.,CASSSWEGNTIYF
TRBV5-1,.,CASSFTIPTNTEAFF
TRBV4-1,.,CASSQAGGQGEQFF
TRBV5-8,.,CASSRGQGRNQPQHF
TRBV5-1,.,CASSLGSPATNEKLFF